This T cell receptor beta chain was documented in a study of cytomegalovirus exposure and HLA in healthy donors. Study-wide results and caveats: Per published reports, the classifier diagnosed cytomegalovirus status with high specificity and sensitivity. Rarity held for most TCR sequences, but there were some public TCRs that occurred in many donors. According to a later analysis, TCR clusters from the first cohort tended to co-occur in the approximately 120 validation repertoires.

Here immunoSEQ multiplex PCR was the method, and the copy in TCRdb shows in-frame clones only, minus some. The sample gives 200,000 to 250,000 clones, roughly 87% of which show up once; roughly 2% is in the top ten. As regards this clone: Antigen: not known.

The germline V gene encodes CDR1 SGHTA and CDR2 FQGNSA. This CDR3 region has 13 residues. V shed 5 bases and J shed 6 bases, with 11 bases lying between them. The chain joins TRBV7-2 to TRBJ1-5; no definite D call. This receptor was taken from a woman between 18 and 29 years old in good health and CMV-seropositive. The sample comprised PBMCs. The CDR3 here is CASSLGGRQPQHF. The DNA of the CDR3 is TGTGCCAGCAGCCTAGGAGGTCGTCAGCCCCAGCATTTT.